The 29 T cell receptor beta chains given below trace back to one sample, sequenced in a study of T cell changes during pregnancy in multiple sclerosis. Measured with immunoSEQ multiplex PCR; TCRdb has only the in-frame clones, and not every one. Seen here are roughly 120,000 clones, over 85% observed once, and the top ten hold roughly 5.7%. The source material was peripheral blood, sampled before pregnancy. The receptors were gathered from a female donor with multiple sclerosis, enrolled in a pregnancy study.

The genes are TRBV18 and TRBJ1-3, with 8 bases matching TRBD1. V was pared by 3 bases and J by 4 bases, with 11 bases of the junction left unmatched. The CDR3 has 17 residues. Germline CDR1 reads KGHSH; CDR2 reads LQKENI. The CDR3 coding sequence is TGTGCCAGCTCACCGATCCCTCAGGGGGCAGAGGGAAACACCATATATTTT. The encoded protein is CASSPIPQGAEGNTIYF.

In DNA form, the CDR3 reads TGTGCCAGCAGCGTAGCGACAGGGTGGTATGGCTACACCTTC. The encoded protein is CASSVATGWYGYTF. The genes are TRBV9 and TRBJ1-2, with TRBD1 matching 7 bases. Trimming took 0 bases from V and 5 from J; bases not matched to a gene: 4. CDR1 and CDR2 (germline): SGDLS, YYNGEE. There are 14 residues in the CDR3.

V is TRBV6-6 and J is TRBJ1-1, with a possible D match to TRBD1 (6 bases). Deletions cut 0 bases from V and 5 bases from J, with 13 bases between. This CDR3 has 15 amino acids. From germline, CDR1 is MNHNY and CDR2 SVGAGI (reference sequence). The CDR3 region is CASSYSGAGVTEAFF. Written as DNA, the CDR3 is TGTGCCAGCAGTTACTCCGGAGCAGGGGTTACTGAAGCTTTCTTT.

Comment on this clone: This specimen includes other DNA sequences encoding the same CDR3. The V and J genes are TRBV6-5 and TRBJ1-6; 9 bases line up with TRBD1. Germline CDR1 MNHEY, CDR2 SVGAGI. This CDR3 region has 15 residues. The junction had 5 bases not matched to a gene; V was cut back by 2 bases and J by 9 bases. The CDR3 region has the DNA TGTGCCAGCAGTTACAGGGGACAGGGAGGTTCACCCCTCCACTTT. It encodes CASSYRGQGGSPLHF.

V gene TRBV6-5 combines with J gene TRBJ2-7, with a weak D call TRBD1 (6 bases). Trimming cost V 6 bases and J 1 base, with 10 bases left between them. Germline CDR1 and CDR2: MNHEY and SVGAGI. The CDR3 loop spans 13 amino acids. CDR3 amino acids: CASSPRGSYEQYF. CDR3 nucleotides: TGTGCCAGCAGCCCAAGGGGGTCCTACGAGCAGTACTTC.

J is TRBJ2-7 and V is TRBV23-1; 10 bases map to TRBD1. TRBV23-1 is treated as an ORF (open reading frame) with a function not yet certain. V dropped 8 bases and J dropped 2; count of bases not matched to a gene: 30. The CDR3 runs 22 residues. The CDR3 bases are TGCGCCAGCCGCAACCTTAAAATGACGGGTTCGGCGGCGGGACAGGGGACCTACGAGCAGTACTTC. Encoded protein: CASRNLKMTGSAAGQGTYEQYF.

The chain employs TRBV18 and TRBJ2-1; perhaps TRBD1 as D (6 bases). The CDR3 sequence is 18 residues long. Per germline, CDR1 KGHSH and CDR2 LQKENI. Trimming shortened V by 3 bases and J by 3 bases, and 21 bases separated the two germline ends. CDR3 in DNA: TGTGCCAGCTCACCTATTGGGTTTAGGGACATCCTCTACAATGAGCAGTTCTTC. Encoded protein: CASSPIGFRDILYNEQFF.

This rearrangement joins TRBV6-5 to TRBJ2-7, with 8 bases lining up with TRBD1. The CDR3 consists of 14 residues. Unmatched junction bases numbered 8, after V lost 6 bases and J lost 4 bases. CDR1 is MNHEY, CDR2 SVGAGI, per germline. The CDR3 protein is CASSRLDRVYEQYF. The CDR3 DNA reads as TGTGCCAGCAGCCGCCTGGACAGGGTATACGAGCAGTACTTC.

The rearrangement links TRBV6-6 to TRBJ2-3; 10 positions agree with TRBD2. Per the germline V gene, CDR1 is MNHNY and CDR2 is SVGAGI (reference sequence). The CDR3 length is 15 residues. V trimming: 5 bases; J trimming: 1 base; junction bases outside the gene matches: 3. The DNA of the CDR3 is TGTGCCAGCAGTGCCCTAGCGGGAGGCACAGATACGCAGTATTTT. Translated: CASSALAGGTDTQYF.

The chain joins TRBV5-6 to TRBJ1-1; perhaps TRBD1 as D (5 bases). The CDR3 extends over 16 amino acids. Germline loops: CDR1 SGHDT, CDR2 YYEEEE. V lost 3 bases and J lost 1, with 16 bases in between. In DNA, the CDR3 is TGTGCCAGCAGCTCACCAAGGAGGGGCAAGAACACTGAAGCTTTCTTT. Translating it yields CASSSPRRGKNTEAFF.

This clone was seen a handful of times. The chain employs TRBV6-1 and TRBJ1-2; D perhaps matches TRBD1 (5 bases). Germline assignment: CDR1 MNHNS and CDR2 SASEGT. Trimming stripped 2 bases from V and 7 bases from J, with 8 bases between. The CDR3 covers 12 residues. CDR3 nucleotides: TGTGCCAGCAGTGAAAGGGGAGGTGGCTACACCTTC. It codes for CASSERGGGYTF.

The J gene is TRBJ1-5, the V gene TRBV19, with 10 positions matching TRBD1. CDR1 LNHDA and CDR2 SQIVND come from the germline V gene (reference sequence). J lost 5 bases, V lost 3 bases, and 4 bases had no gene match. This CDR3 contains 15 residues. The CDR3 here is CASSMSGTGDQPQHF. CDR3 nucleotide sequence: TGTGCCAGTAGTATGTCGGGGACAGGGGATCAGCCCCAGCATTTT.

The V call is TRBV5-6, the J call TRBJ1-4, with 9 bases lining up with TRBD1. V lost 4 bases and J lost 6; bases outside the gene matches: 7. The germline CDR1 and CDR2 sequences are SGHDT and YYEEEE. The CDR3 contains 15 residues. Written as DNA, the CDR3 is TGTGCCAGCAGCATACCGGGACAGGGCGATGAAAAACTGTTTTTT. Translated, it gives CASSIPGQGDEKLFF.

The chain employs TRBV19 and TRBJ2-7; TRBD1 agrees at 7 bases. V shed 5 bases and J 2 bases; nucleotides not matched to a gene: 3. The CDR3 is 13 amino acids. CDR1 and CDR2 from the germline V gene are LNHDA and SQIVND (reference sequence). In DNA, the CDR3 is TGTGCCAGTAGTGACGGGACAGCCTACGAGCAGTACTTC. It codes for CASSDGTAYEQYF.

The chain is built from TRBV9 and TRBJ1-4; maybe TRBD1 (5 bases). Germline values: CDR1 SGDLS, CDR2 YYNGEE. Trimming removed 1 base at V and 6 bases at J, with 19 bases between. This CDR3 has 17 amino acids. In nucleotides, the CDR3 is TGTGCCAGCAGCGTAAGGGGAGGCGGGGTCGGTGATGAAAAACTGTTTTTT. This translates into CASSVRGGGVGDEKLFF.

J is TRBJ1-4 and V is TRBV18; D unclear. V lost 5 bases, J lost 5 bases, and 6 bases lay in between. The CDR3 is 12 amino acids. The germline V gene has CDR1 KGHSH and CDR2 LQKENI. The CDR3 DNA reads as TGTGCCAGCTCAGAGCGCAATGAAAAACTGTTTTTT. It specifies CASSERNEKLFF.

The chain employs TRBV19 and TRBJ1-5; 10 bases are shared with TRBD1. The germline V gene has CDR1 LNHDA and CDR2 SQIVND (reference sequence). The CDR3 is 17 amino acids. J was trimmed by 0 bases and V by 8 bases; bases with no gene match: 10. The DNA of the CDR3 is TGTGCCAGTGCGGGACAGGGGAACCAGTATAGCAATCAGCCCCAGCATTTT. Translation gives CASAGQGNQYSNQPQHF.

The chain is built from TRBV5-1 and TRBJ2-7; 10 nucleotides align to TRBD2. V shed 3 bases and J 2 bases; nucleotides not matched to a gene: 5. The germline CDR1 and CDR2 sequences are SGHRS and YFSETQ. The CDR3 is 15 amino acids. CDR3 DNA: TGCGCCAGCAGCTCCGGACTAGCGGCTACCTACGAGCAGTACTTC. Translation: CASSSGLAATYEQYF.

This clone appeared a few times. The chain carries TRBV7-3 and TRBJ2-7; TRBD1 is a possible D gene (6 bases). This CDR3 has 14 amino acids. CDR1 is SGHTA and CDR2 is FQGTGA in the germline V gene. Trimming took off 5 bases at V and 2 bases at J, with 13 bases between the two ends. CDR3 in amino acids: CASSPGAGAYEQYF. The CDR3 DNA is TGTGCCAGCAGCCCCGGGGCAGGGGCCTACGAGCAGTACTTC.

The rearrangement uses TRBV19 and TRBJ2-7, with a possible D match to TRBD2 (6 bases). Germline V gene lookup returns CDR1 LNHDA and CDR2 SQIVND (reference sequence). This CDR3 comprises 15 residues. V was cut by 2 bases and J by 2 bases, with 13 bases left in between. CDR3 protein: CASSIPGDRTYEQYF. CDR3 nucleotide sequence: TGTGCCAGTAGTATACCGGGGGACCGCACCTACGAGCAGTACTTC.

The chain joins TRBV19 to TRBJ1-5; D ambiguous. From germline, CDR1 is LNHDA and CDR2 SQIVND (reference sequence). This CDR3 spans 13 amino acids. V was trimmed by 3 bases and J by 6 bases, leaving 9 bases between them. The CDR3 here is CASSMRESQPQHF. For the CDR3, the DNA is TGTGCCAGTAGTATGAGGGAGAGTCAGCCCCAGCATTTT. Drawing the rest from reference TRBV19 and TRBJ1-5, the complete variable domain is DGGITQSPKYLFRKEGQNVTLSCEQNLNHDAMYWYRQDPGQGLRLIYYSQIVNDFQKGDIAEGYSVSREKKESFPLTVTSAQKNPTAFYLCASSMRESQPQHFGDGTRLSIL.

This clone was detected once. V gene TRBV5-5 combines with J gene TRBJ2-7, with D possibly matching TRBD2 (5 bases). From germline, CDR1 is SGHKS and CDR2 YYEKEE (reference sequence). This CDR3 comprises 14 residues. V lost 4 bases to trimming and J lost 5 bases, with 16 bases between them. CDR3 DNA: TGTGCCAGCAGCCTGGGAGCTGGGAGCCACGAGCAGTACTTC. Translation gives CASSLGAGSHEQYF.

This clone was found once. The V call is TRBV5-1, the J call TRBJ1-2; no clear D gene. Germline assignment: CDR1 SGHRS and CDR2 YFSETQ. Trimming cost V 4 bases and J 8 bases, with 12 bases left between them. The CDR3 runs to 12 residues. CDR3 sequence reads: CASSHNGEGYTF. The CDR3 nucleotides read TGCGCCAGCAGCCATAACGGGGAGGGCTACACCTTC.

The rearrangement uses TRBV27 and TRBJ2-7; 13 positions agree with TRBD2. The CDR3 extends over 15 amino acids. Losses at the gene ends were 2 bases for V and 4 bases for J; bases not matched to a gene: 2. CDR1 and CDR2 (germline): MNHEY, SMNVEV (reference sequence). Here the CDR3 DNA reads TGTGCCAGCAGTTTACTGACTAGCGGGGGGTACGAGCAGTACTTC. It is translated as CASSLLTSGGYEQYF.

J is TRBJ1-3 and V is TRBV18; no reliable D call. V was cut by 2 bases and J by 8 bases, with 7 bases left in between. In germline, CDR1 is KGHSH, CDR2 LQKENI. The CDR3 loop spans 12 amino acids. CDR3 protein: CASSPESYTIYF. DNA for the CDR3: TGTGCCAGCTCACCAGAGAGTTACACCATATATTTT.

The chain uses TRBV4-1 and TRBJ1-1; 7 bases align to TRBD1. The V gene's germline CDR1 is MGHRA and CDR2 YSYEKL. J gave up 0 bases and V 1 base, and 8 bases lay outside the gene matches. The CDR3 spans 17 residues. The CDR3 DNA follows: TGCGCCAGCAGCCAAGTCCCGGGACAGACGATGAACACTGAAGCTTTCTTT. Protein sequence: CASSQVPGQTMNTEAFF.

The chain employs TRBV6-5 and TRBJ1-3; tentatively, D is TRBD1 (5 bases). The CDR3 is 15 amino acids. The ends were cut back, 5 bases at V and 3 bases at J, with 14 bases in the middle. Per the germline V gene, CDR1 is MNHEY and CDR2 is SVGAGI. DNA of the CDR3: TGTGCCAGCAGTCAGACAGAGCTATATGGAAACACCATATATTTT. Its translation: CASSQTELYGNTIYF.

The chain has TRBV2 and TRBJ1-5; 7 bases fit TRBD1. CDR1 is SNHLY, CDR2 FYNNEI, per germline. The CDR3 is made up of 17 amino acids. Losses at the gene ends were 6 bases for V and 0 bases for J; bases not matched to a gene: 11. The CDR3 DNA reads TGTGCCAGCAGCGCCGACAGGGCCTCCTATAGCAATCAGCCCCAGCATTTT. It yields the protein CASSADRASYSNQPQHF.

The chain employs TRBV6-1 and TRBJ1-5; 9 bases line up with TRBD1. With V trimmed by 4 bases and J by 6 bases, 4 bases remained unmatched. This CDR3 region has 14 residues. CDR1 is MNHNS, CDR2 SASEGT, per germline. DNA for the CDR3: TGTGCCAGCAGTGGGGACAGGGAGGCTCAGCCCCAGCATTTT. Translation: CASSGDREAQPQHF.